A single sample is the source of the 22 T cell receptor beta chains below, sequenced in a study of T cells after somatic rescue of genetic block. Generated by immunoSEQ multiplex PCR, the TCRdb table keeps only in-frame clones and is missing some. The table has tens of thousands of clones, 95% to 96% seen once; the top ten hold around 0.083%. The material sequenced was peripheral blood mononuclear cells (PBMCs). These receptors were taken from a child less than two years old.

The sample holds one count of this clone. This chain uses TRBV7-3 with TRBJ1-1, with D perhaps matching TRBD1 (5 bases). CDR3 length equals 13 residues. Between the trimmed V and J ends, which lost 4 bases and 3 bases, there was a span of 9 bases. Germline loops: CDR1 SGHTA, CDR2 FQGTGA. CDR3 nucleotides: TGTGCCAGCAGCTCCACCAGGGACACTGAAGCTTTCTTT. Translation: CASSSTRDTEAFF.

The chain employs TRBV13 and TRBJ2-2; 8 positions agree with TRBD2. Germline V gene lookup returns CDR1 PRHDT and CDR2 FYEKMQ (reference sequence). V lost 5 bases to trimming and J lost 0 bases; unmatched junction nucleotides: 5. The CDR3 spans 16 residues. In DNA form, the CDR3 reads TGTGCCAGCAGCCTATTAGCGGGATCGAACACCGGGGAGCTGTTTTTT. Its protein is CASSLLAGSNTGELFF.

CDR3 in amino acids: CASSPGTHGYTF. The CDR3 coding sequence is TGTGCCAGCTCACCCGGGACTCATGGCTACACCTTC. The chain employs TRBV18 and TRBJ1-2; maybe TRBD1 (5 bases). The CDR3 is made up of 12 amino acids. With 3 bases removed from V and 6 bases from J, the gap between germline ends came to 8 bases. Germline V gene lookup returns CDR1 KGHSH and CDR2 LQKENI.

The chain joins TRBV13 to TRBJ1-5; D might be TRBD1 (5 bases). Trimming took 4 bases from V and 0 from J, leaving 25 bases between them. In germline, CDR1 is PRHDT, CDR2 FYEKMQ (reference sequence). The CDR3 is 20 residues long. The CDR3 spells CASSSAPRGIREYSNQPQHF. CDR3 in DNA: TGTGCCAGCAGCTCCGCCCCACGGGGCATAAGGGAGTATAGCAATCAGCCCCAGCATTTT.

V is TRBV28 and J is TRBJ2-3; maybe TRBD1 (5 bases). There are 13 residues in the CDR3. Germline CDR1 and CDR2: MDHEN and SYDVKM. Trimming pared 3 bases from V and 5 bases from J, leaving 9 bases between. The CDR3 loop is CASSLVGVDTQYF. The CDR3 DNA reads as TGTGCCAGCAGTTTGGTAGGGGTAGATACGCAGTATTTT.

This chain links TRBV4-1 with TRBJ2-2, with D perhaps TRBD2 (6 bases). The V gene lost 1 base and the J gene lost 6 bases, with 12 bases spanning the gap. There are 15 residues in the CDR3. CDR1 MGHRA and CDR2 YSYEKL come from the germline V gene. This chain's CDR3 is CASSQVLLAPGELFF. The CDR3 region has the DNA TGCGCCAGCAGCCAAGTTCTACTAGCCCCCGGGGAGCTGTTTTTT.

The chain recombines TRBV4-2 with TRBJ2-3; TRBD2 is a possible D gene (6 bases). Germline V gene data show CDR1 as LGHNA and CDR2 as YNFKEQ. The CDR3 loop spans 17 amino acids. The V end lost 0 bases, the J end lost 2 bases, and 15 bases lay between the germline ends. The CDR3 region has the DNA TGTGCCAGCAGCCAAGATGGGCTAGCGAGTCCCACAGATACGCAGTATTTT. It codes for CASSQDGLASPTDTQYF.

This chain joins TRBV5-5 and TRBJ2-2; 8 bases agree with TRBD2. The germline V gene has CDR1 SGHKS and CDR2 YYEKEE (reference sequence). The CDR3 extends over 14 amino acids. The J segment lost 5 bases and the V segment lost 0 bases, leaving 0 bases of the junction unmatched. The CDR3: CASSLASGTGELFF. The CDR3 coding sequence is TGTGCCAGCAGCTTGGCTAGCGGGACCGGGGAGCTGTTTTTT.

The genes are TRBV20-1 and TRBJ2-7; 10 bases line up with TRBD2. J lost 6 bases, V lost 4 bases, and 0 bases had no gene match. The V gene's germline CDR1 is DFQATT and CDR2 SNEGSKA (reference sequence). The CDR3 is 11 amino acids. The CDR3 spells CSATSGSEQYF. The CDR3 DNA is TGCAGTGCTACTAGCGGGAGCGAGCAGTACTTC.

The CDR3 is CASSVEECGRLAGGLAKNIQYF. Written as DNA, the CDR3 is TGTGCCAGCAGCGTAGAGGAGTGTGGGAGACTAGCGGGAGGGTTAGCCAAAAACATTCAGTACTTC. The chain carries TRBV9 and TRBJ2-4, with 14 bases identical to TRBD2. The length of the CDR3 is 22 residues. Looked up from germline, CDR1 is SGDLS and CDR2 is YYNGEE. J gave up 0 bases and V 0 bases, and 14 bases lay outside the gene matches.

The chain combines TRBV5-1 with TRBJ2-3; TRBD2 agrees at 8 bases. CDR1 and CDR2 (germline): SGHRS, YFSETQ. CDR3 length equals 15 residues. V lost 5 bases and J lost 4; bases outside the gene matches: 9. DNA for the CDR3: TGCGCCAGCAGAAATCCGGGAGGGCCCCCAGATACGCAGTATTTT. As protein: CASRNPGGPPDTQYF.

This chain uses TRBV19 with TRBJ1-4, with D perhaps matching TRBD1 (5 bases). V dropped 2 bases and J dropped 0 bases, with 10 bases sitting between them. Germline loops: CDR1 LNHDA, CDR2 SQIVND (reference sequence). This CDR3 is 16 amino acids long. The DNA for the CDR3 is TGTGCCAGTAGTATACTGGACACCGCAACTAATGAAAAACTGTTTTTT. It is translated as CASSILDTATNEKLFF.

The chain links TRBV28 to TRBJ1-6; the match to TRBD1 covers 7 bases. The germline CDR1 and CDR2 sequences are MDHEN and SYDVKM. Germline trimming cut 8 bases from V and 0 bases from J; bases unmatched to any gene: 4. This CDR3 spans 15 amino acids. The CDR3 here is CASRQGISYNSPLHF. Here the CDR3 DNA reads TGTGCCAGCCGACAGGGAATCTCCTATAATTCACCCCTCCACTTT.

The chain is built from TRBV6-5 and TRBJ2-7; 8 bases fit TRBD1. The CDR3 sequence is 15 residues long. Germline values: CDR1 MNHEY, CDR2 SVGAGI. Trimming at V came to 3 bases and at J to 0 bases, leaving 4 bases not matched to a gene. CDR3 residues: CASSYGGTGSYEQYF. Written as DNA, the CDR3 is TGTGCCAGCAGTTATGGGGGGACAGGCTCCTACGAGCAGTACTTC.

The chain links TRBV5-1 to TRBJ2-1; 7 bases are shared with TRBD1. This CDR3 comprises 17 residues. Per germline, CDR1 SGHRS and CDR2 YFSETQ. J gave up 0 bases and V 4 bases, and 10 bases lay outside the gene matches. This CDR3 is CASSRQGLASSYNEQFF. The CDR3 DNA is TGCGCCAGCAGCCGACAGGGCCTGGCGAGCTCCTACAATGAGCAGTTCTTC.

The chain carries TRBV9 and TRBJ1-1; D is undetermined. V lost 0 bases, J lost 7 bases, and 13 bases lay in between. CDR1 is SGDLS and CDR2 is YYNGEE in the germline V gene. CDR3 length: 14 residues. The CDR3 DNA follows: TGTGCCAGCAGCGTAGCTGGTCCGGAAAGTGAAGCTTTCTTT. This gives the protein CASSVAGPESEAFF.

CDR3 residues: CASSIRRVEHEQFF. CDR3 nucleotide sequence: TGTGCCAGTAGTATAAGAAGGGTGGAGCATGAGCAGTTCTTC. The chain uses TRBV19 and TRBJ2-1; D is unclear. Trimming removed 2 bases at V and 8 bases at J, with 13 bases between. This CDR3 is built from 14 residues. Germline CDR1 and CDR2: LNHDA and SQIVND (reference sequence).

The V gene is TRBV9, the J gene TRBJ2-5, with D maybe TRBD2 (7 bases). Per the germline V gene, CDR1 is SGDLS and CDR2 is YYNGEE. This CDR3 has 14 residues. Trimming stripped 3 bases from V and 5 bases from J, with 14 bases between. CDR3 nucleotides: TGTGCCAGCAGCGCGGGGGGCAGGGGCGAGACCCAGTACTTC. It codes for CASSAGGRGETQYF.

This chain links TRBV9 with TRBJ2-7; 7 positions agree with TRBD1. Germline assignment: CDR1 SGDLS and CDR2 YYNGEE. V lost 4 bases, J lost 2 bases, and 9 bases stayed unmatched. This CDR3 has 15 amino acids. DNA for the CDR3: TGTGCCAGCAGCTCTTCCCCCGGGACAGCCTACGAGCAGTACTTC. It is translated as CASSSSPGTAYEQYF.

About this clone: Other DNA sequences in the same sample also yield this CDR3. This sequence joins TRBV20-1 and TRBJ2-1, with D uncertain. The CDR3 runs 11 residues. The V end lost 7 bases, the J end lost 4 bases, and 8 bases lay between the germline ends. Germline CDR1 DFQATT, CDR2 SNEGSKA (reference sequence). CDR3 in DNA: TGCAGTGACCATTCATACAATGAGCAGTTCTTC. This codes for CSDHSYNEQFF.

V usage is TRBV15 and J usage is TRBJ2-7; D gene uncertain. The CDR3 has 14 amino acids. V was cut by 3 bases and J by 1 base, with 10 bases left in between. The germline CDR1 and CDR2 sequences are LNHNV and YYDKDF (reference sequence). CDR3 sequence: CATSRPAFSYEQYF. CDR3 coding DNA: TGTGCCACCAGCAGGCCGGCGTTTTCCTACGAGCAGTACTTC.

To note about this clone: Other DNA sequences of this sample code for an identical CDR3. The V gene is TRBV5-1, the J gene TRBJ2-2; no clear D. Trimming removed 4 bases at V and 2 bases at J, with 3 bases between. Germline V gene sequence: CDR1 SGHRS, CDR2 YFSETQ. This CDR3 spans 12 amino acids. The CDR3 DNA reads as TGCGCCAGCAGCCTTAACACCGGGGAGCTGTTTTTT. Amino acid sequence: CASSLNTGELFF.